The 32 T cell receptor beta chains in this list originate from one sample, sequenced in a study of T cell repertoires in cytomegalovirus infection. The antigens for these receptors are not known. TCRdb re-called the reads through MiXCR, storing one row per CDR3 protein. The data hold about 160,000 distinct CDR3 sequences, with approximately 21% observed a single time. This specimen was CD8+ T cells from cultured PBMCs, taken from culture after CMV antigen stimulation. The receptors were sampled from a human donor in good health (CMV status not recorded). Some clones in this sample may be carry-over from other donors' samples.

This clonotype has a handful of counts. The chain links TRBV7-2 to TRBJ2-1; TRBD2 might be the D (6 bases). V was trimmed by 4 bases and J by 6 bases, leaving 22 bases between them. The CDR3 spans 17 residues. CDR1 and CDR2 (germline): SGHTA, FQGNSA. In DNA form, the CDR3 reads TGTGCCAGCAGCTCCGTCGTAGCGGTCGCCCCGTCCAATGAGCAGTTCTTC. Its translation: CASSSVVAVAPSNEQFF.

V is TRBV25-1 and J is TRBJ2-1; either TRBD1 or TRBD2 may fit D (6 bases each). This CDR3 region has 15 residues. Germline V gene lookup returns CDR1 MGHDK and CDR2 SYGVNS. V was shortened by 4 bases and J by 6 bases, with 16 bases between the two germline ends. For the CDR3, the DNA is TGTGCCAGCAGTGGTGGTGCTGGAGGGGGCAATGAGCAGTTCTTC. As protein: CASSGGAGGGNEQFF.

The rearrangement links TRBV12-5 to TRBJ1-5; possibly TRBD1 for D (6 bases). Trimming cost V 2 bases and J 3 bases, with 8 bases left between them. This CDR3 region has 14 residues. Germline V lookup: CDR1 LGHNT, CDR2 FRNRAP. CDR3 sequence reads: CASGLTGINQPQHF. The CDR3 coding sequence is TGTGCTAGTGGTTTGACAGGGATCAATCAGCCCCAGCATTTT.

In its sample, this clonotype was seen a few times. An end of the junction differs from the germline gene, which may be a read error. V and J are TRBV19 and TRBJ1-1, with D tentatively TRBD1 (5 bases). The CDR3 has 20 amino acids. CDR1 is LNHDA and CDR2 is SQIVND in the germline V gene (reference sequence). The DNA of the CDR3 is TGTGCCAGTAGTTTTGGGGTGGGGCAAAGTCGGAAAGTGTCGAACCCTGAAGCTTTCTTT. It encodes CASSFGVGQSRKVSNPEAFF. The full variable domain, its missing parts supplied by reference TRBV19 and TRBJ1-1, is DGGITQSPKYLFRKEGQNVTLSCEQNLNHDAMYWYRQDPGQGLRLIYYSQIVNDFQKGDIAEGYSVSREKKESFPLTVTSAQKNPTAFYLCASSFGVGQSRKVSNPEAFFGQGTRLTVV.

J is TRBJ1-5 and V is TRBV7-2, with a possible D match to TRBD1 (5 bases). The CDR3 is 15 amino acids. V was clipped by 1 base and J by 7 bases, with 14 bases between them. Per the germline V gene, CDR1 is SGHTA and CDR2 is FQGNSA. The CDR3 region is CASSLGSGFGQPQHF. The CDR3 coding sequence is TGTGCCAGCAGCTTAGGGTCAGGGTTTGGCCAGCCCCAGCATTTT.

This clonotype was seen more than once but under ten times. The chain couples TRBV2 to TRBJ2-2; D is unresolved. Trimming pared 5 bases from V and 5 bases from J, leaving 18 bases between. This CDR3 has 16 residues. The germline V gene has CDR1 SNHLY and CDR2 FYNNEI. The CDR3 DNA reads as TGTGCCAGCAGTTTCCCCCCCTTACTCAATACCGGGGAGCTGTTTTTT. Its protein is CASSFPPLLNTGELFF. Based on the CDR3 plus reference TRBV2 and TRBJ2-2, the full variable domain is EPEVTQTPSHQVTQMGQEVILRCVPISNHLYFYWYRQILGQKVEFLVSFYNNEISEKSEIFDDQFSVERPDGSNFTLKIRSTKLEDSAMYFCASSFPPLLNTGELFFGEGSRLTVL.

The chain recombines TRBV2 with TRBJ2-1; TRBD2 is a possible D gene (7 bases). The V gene's germline CDR1 is SNHLY and CDR2 FYNNEI. V shed 2 bases and J shed 4 bases, with 12 bases lying between them. This CDR3 is built from 15 residues. The CDR3 loop is CASSERGGSYNEQFF. In DNA form, the CDR3 reads TGTGCCAGCAGTGAAAGGGGGGGATCATACAATGAGCAGTTCTTC. Full variable domain (missing parts from reference TRBV2 and TRBJ2-1): EPEVTQTPSHQVTQMGQEVILRCVPISNHLYFYWYRQILGQKVEFLVSFYNNEISEKSEIFDDQFSVERPDGSNFTLKIRSTKLEDSAMYFCASSERGGSYNEQFFGPGTRLTVL.

In its sample, this clonotype was seen a few times. J is TRBJ1-1 and V is TRBV4-1; D remains ambiguous. With 4 bases removed from V and 6 bases from J, the gap between germline ends came to 18 bases. Germline loops: CDR1 MGHRA, CDR2 YSYEKL. The CDR3 runs 15 residues. CDR3 DNA: TGCGCCAGCAGCCTTGAGAGAGATGATAGCGCTGAAGCTTTCTTT. Protein: CASSLERDDSAEAFF.

The sample holds a few counts of this clonotype. The gene calls are TRBV7-2 and TRBJ2-7, with D possibly matching TRBD2 (6 bases). V was clipped by 5 bases and J by 7 bases, with 24 bases between them. Per the germline V gene, CDR1 is SGHTA and CDR2 is FQGNSA. This CDR3 comprises 16 residues. CDR3 bases: TGTGCCAGCAGCGCCCGAAGGGGCAGCGGGTTGGGGGAGCAGTACTTC. Residues: CASSARRGSGLGEQYF.

On this clonotype: At one of its ends the junction is not consistent with the germline gene, which may arise from a read error. The chain recombines TRBV7-6 with TRBJ2-2; tentative D call: TRBD2 (6 bases). Per the germline V gene, CDR1 is SGHVS and CDR2 is FNYEAQ. This CDR3 contains 15 residues. In nucleotides, the CDR3 is TGTGCTAGCAGCTCGGACTATTCTAACACCGGGGAGCTGTTTTTT. Protein: CASSSDYSNTGELFF.

This clonotype was counted at least ten times. The chain combines TRBV12-3 or TRBV12-4 with TRBJ1-1; D unclear. With 8 bases removed from V and 7 bases from J, the gap between germline ends came to 11 bases. The CDR3 consists of 11 residues. The CDR3 sequence: CASGPAVEAFF. As DNA, the CDR3 is TGTGCCAGCGGCCCCGCCGTTGAAGCTTTCTTT.

J is TRBJ2-5 and V is TRBV4-1; D uncertain. The ends were cut back, 0 bases at V and 6 bases at J, with 14 bases in the middle. Looked up from germline, CDR1 is MGHRA and CDR2 is YSYEKL. This CDR3 is 15 amino acids long. CDR3 region: CASSQEDVGHKTQYF. The CDR3 nucleotides are TGCGCCAGCAGCCAAGAGGACGTCGGGCACAAGACCCAGTACTTC.

The chain recombines TRBV9 with TRBJ2-7, with TRBD2 matching 13 bases. CDR1 is SGDLS and CDR2 is YYNGEE in the germline V gene. The ends lost 3 bases at V and 6 bases at J; junction bases unmatched: 6. The CDR3 sequence is 15 residues long. In DNA form, the CDR3 reads TGTGCCAGCAGCGACCAGGGGACTAGCGGGGTCGAGCAGTACTTC. Its translation: CASSDQGTSGVEQYF.

The V gene is TRBV7-2, the J gene TRBJ2-7; possibly TRBD1 for D (6 bases). The CDR3 has 14 amino acids. Germline CDR1 reads SGHTA; CDR2 reads FQGNSA. V was pared by 4 bases and J by 1 base, with 11 bases between. The CDR3 DNA follows: TGTGCCAGCAGCTGGCGCCAGGGGTCCTACGAGCAGTACTTC. Amino acids: CASSWRQGSYEQYF. The entire variable domain, with the rest obtained from reference TRBV7-2 and TRBJ2-7, is as follows: GAGVSQSPSNKVTEKGKDVELRCDPISGHTALYWYRQSLGQGLEFLIYFQGNSAPDKSGLPSDRFSAERTGGSVSTLTIQRTQQEDSAVYLCASSWRQGSYEQYFGPGTRLTVT.

This clonotype has more than one count but fewer than ten. This sequence joins TRBV7-9 and TRBJ1-1, with TRBD1 as a possible D gene (6 bases). The CDR3 length is 15 residues. V was trimmed by 5 bases and J by 0 bases, leaving 13 bases between them. Germline CDR1 and CDR2: SEHNR and FQNEAQ (reference sequence). As DNA, the CDR3 is TGTGCCAGCAGCCCGTCTAGGGGGATGAACACTGAAGCTTTCTTT. Amino acid sequence: CASSPSRGMNTEAFF.

V is TRBV11-2 and J is TRBJ2-2; 9 bases fit TRBD1. CDR3 length: 18 residues. Germline assignment: CDR1 SGHAT and CDR2 FQNNGV. J was trimmed by 4 bases and V by 2 bases; bases with no gene match: 11. The CDR3 DNA reads as TGTGCCAGCAGCTTAAGCTGGTCCGGGACAGGGTTCACCGGGGAGCTGTTTTTT. Translation gives CASSLSWSGTGFTGELFF.

This clonotype was detected many times. This chain links TRBV20-1 with TRBJ1-5; no firm D call. V dropped 0 bases and J dropped 0 bases, with 12 bases sitting between them. The CDR3 runs 16 residues. The germline gives CDR1 DFQATT, CDR2 SNEGSKA (reference sequence). The CDR3 bases are TGCAGTGCTAGAGATAGGTCAGGATATAGCAATCAGCCCCAGCATTTT. Its translation: CSARDRSGYSNQPQHF.

This clonotype was found a few times. The V gene is TRBV7-8, the J gene TRBJ1-1; 10 nucleotides align to TRBD1. The CDR3 loop spans 17 amino acids. V lost 6 bases, J lost 1 base, and 11 bases stayed unmatched. From germline, CDR1 is SGHVS and CDR2 FQNEAQ. In nucleotides, the CDR3 is TGTGCCAGCAGTCAATTACCGGGACAGGGGAGGAACACTGAAGCTTTCTTT. Translating gives CASSQLPGQGRNTEAFF.

The V and J genes are TRBV28 and TRBJ2-7, with D unresolved. Germline CDR1 reads MDHEN; CDR2 reads SYDVKM. The V end lost 5 bases, the J end lost 0 bases, and 8 bases lay between the germline ends. CDR3 length: 13 residues. The CDR3 DNA follows: TGTGCCAGCAGTCCGCTGGACTCCTACGAGCAGTACTTC. Translated: CASSPLDSYEQYF.

This clonotype was seen only a few times. This sequence joins TRBV11-2 and TRBJ2-7; possible D gene TRBD1, 6 bases. The CDR3 is 15 amino acids. Germline V CDR1 and CDR2: SGHAT, FQNNGV. The germline V and J ends were trimmed by 0 bases and 2 bases, with 11 bases remaining between them. In DNA, the CDR3 is TGTGCCAGCAGCTTAGAGGGCAGGGGCCCCTACGAGCAGTACTTC. This translates into CASSLEGRGPYEQYF. Filled out from reference TRBV11-2 and TRBJ2-7, the complete variable domain reads EAGVAQSPRYKIIEKRQSVAFWCNPISGHATLYWYQQILGQGPKLLIQFQNNGVVDDSQLPKDRFSAERLKGVDSTLKIQPAKLEDSAVYLCASSLEGRGPYEQYFGPGTRLTVT.

This chain uses TRBV6-5 with TRBJ1-1, with TRBD1 matching over 9 bases. The CDR3 runs 17 residues. Germline CDR1 MNHEY, CDR2 SVGAGI. CDR3 in amino acids: CESSSPGQGLDGTEAFF. CDR3 DNA: TGTGAAAGCAGTTCTCCGGGACAGGGCTTGGACGGCACTGAAGCTTTCTTT.

The CDR3, as DNA: TGTGCCAGCAGCGGAGGACAGGGTCCCTTCTACGAGCAGTACTTC. Protein sequence: CASSGGQGPFYEQYF. The gene calls are TRBV7-9 and TRBJ2-7, with 8 bases that match TRBD1. This CDR3 region has 15 residues. The V gene's germline CDR1 is SEHNR and CDR2 FQNEAQ (reference sequence). Trimming cost V 5 bases and J 3 bases; bases outside gene matches: 9.

V and J are TRBV4-1 and TRBJ2-7; no firm D call. This CDR3 is 14 amino acids long. Germline V lookup: CDR1 MGHRA, CDR2 YSYEKL. V shed 2 bases and J shed 1 base, with 9 bases lying between them. The CDR3 region has the DNA TGCGCCAGCAGCCAACCTGGTGCGTCCTACGAGCAGTACTTC. Its protein is CASSQPGASYEQYF.

J is TRBJ2-1 and V is TRBV7-6, with 7 bases aligning to TRBD2. J lost 4 bases, V lost 1 base, and 4 bases had no gene match. CDR1 and CDR2 (germline): SGHVS, FNYEAQ. CDR3 length: 15 residues. CDR3 sequence reads: CASSLVSSGYNEQFF. In DNA, the CDR3 is TGTGCCAGCAGCTTAGTTAGTAGCGGGTACAATGAGCAGTTCTTC. Full variable domain (rest looked up from reference TRBV7-6 and TRBJ2-1): GAGVSQSPRYKVTKRGQDVALRCDPISGHVSLYWYRQALGQGPEFLTYFNYEAQQDKSGLPNDRFSAERPEGSISTLTIQRTEQRDSAMYRCASSLVSSGYNEQFFGPGTRLTVL.

This clonotype was observed a few times. The genes are TRBV7-9 and TRBJ1-2, with 7 bases aligning to TRBD1. V was pared by 5 bases and J by 6 bases, with 6 bases of the junction left unmatched. There are 13 residues in the CDR3. Germline CDR1 reads SEHNR; CDR2 reads FQNEAQ (reference sequence). The CDR3 region is CASSETGVDGYTF. CDR3 nucleotide sequence: TGTGCCAGCAGCGAAACAGGGGTGGATGGCTACACCTTC.

This clonotype was picked up a small number of times. V usage is TRBV4-1 and J usage is TRBJ1-2; 7 bases map to TRBD1. CDR3 length equals 16 residues. The V gene's germline CDR1 is MGHRA and CDR2 YSYEKL. J lost 6 bases, V lost 0 bases, and 10 bases had no gene match. The CDR3 reads CASSQDPSDRVHGYTF. As DNA, the CDR3 is TGCGCCAGCAGCCAAGATCCCTCCGACAGGGTTCATGGCTACACCTTC.

This clonotype was picked up a small number of times. The V gene is TRBV7-9, the J gene TRBJ2-3; 8 nucleotides agree with TRBD2. Germline trimming cut 5 bases from V and 6 bases from J; bases unmatched to any gene: 7. Looked up from germline, CDR1 is SEHNR and CDR2 is FQNEAQ (reference sequence). CDR3 size: 14 residues. The CDR3 region is CASSPAGEWDTQYF. The CDR3 nucleotides are TGTGCCAGCAGCCCAGCGGGGGAATGGGATACGCAGTATTTT.

This rearrangement joins TRBV7-9 to TRBJ2-1; tentatively, D is TRBD2 (6 bases). This CDR3 is 17 amino acids long. CDR1 and CDR2 (germline): SEHNR, FQNEAQ (reference sequence). The ends were cut back, 3 bases at V and 0 bases at J, with 15 bases in the middle. The CDR3 sequence: CASSFLTWEASYNEQFF. In nucleotides, the CDR3 is TGTGCCAGCAGCTTCTTAACCTGGGAGGCCTCCTACAATGAGCAGTTCTTC.

V and J are TRBV7-3 and TRBJ2-1, with 7 bases matching TRBD1. Germline V gene sequence: CDR1 SGHTA, CDR2 FQGTGA. The CDR3 runs to 15 residues. V was pared by 5 bases and J by 7 bases, with 11 bases of the junction left unmatched. CDR3 in DNA: TGTGCCAGCAGCCCGGAACAGGGGTACCAAAATGAGCAGTTCTTC. The encoded protein is CASSPEQGYQNEQFF.

This sequence joins TRBV7-9 and TRBJ2-3; 13 positions agree with TRBD2. Germline V gene data show CDR1 as SEHNR and CDR2 as FQNEAQ (reference sequence). The CDR3 is 17 residues long. Trimming removed 4 bases from V and 6 bases from J; junction bases left unmatched: 10. The DNA of the CDR3 is TGTGCCAGCAGCTGGGTGACTAGCGGGGGGCTCCAGGATACGCAGTATTTT. This gives the protein CASSWVTSGGLQDTQYF.

This clonotype was picked up a small number of times. The chain has TRBV6-6 and TRBJ1-6, with unresolved D. The V end lost 2 bases, the J end lost 6 bases, and 5 bases lay between the germline ends. The CDR3 totals 13 residues. Germline loops: CDR1 MNHNY, CDR2 SVGAGI (reference sequence). The CDR3 region has the DNA TGTGCCAGCAGTTACGAGTCTAATTCACCCCTCCACTTT. It is translated as CASSYESNSPLHF.

The table lists this clonotype with a few counts. The genes are TRBV11-2 and TRBJ2-4; the D is unclear. This CDR3 is built from 16 residues. Trimming cost V 2 bases and J 0 bases, with 11 bases left between them. In germline, CDR1 is SGHAT, CDR2 FQNNGV. CDR3 in amino acids: CASSLSRILAKNIQYF. CDR3 DNA: TGTGCCAGCAGCTTAAGCCGTATCCTAGCCAAAAACATTCAGTACTTC.